The 9 T cell receptor beta chains below all came from one sample that was sequenced in a study of blood T cells in healthy people across ages. With a J-beta primer mix and a sample-barcoded 5' primer, a second PCR ran about 7 to 12 cycles. TCRdb recomputed calls from the 5' RACE reads with MiXCR, one row per CDR3 protein. Of some 1.5 million distinct CDR3 sequences detected, about 30% appear once; the ten largest clones hold 7.7%. Material: blood. The receptors stem from a woman aged 30 to 39 in good health.

The chain joins TRBV11-2 to TRBJ1-1; D not certain. Trimming shortened V by 3 bases and J by 1 base, and 15 bases separated the two germline ends. Germline V gene sequence: CDR1 SGHAT, CDR2 FQNNGV. The length of the CDR3 is 16 residues. The CDR3 region is CASSLFNGGPNTEAFF. In nucleotides, the CDR3 is TGTGCCAGCAGCTTGTTTAATGGCGGGCCGAACACTGAAGCTTTCTTT. Complete variable domain (other parts from reference TRBV11-2 and TRBJ1-1): EAGVAQSPRYKIIEKRQSVAFWCNPISGHATLYWYQQILGQGPKLLIQFQNNGVVDDSQLPKDRFSAERLKGVDSTLKIQPAKLEDSAVYLCASSLFNGGPNTEAFFGQGTRLTVV.

Many counts were recorded for this clonotype. J is TRBJ2-7 and V is TRBV20-1; TRBD2 matches 11 bases. V was clipped by 3 bases and J by 3 bases; unmatched bases: 10. CDR3 length: 16 amino acids. Germline assignment: CDR1 DFQATT and CDR2 SNEGSKA (reference sequence). CDR3: CSASTRTSGRVYEQYF. The CDR3 DNA reads TGCAGTGCTAGCACACGAACTAGCGGGAGAGTCTACGAGCAGTACTTC.

Many counts were recorded for this clonotype. The rearrangement uses TRBV20-1 and TRBJ2-7; 8 nucleotides match TRBD1. Germline V gives CDR1 DFQATT, CDR2 SNEGSKA (reference sequence). The trim removed 1 base at V and 3 bases at J, leaving 8 bases unmatched. The CDR3 length is 15 residues. The CDR3 loop reads CSARGSGQGVYEQYF. CDR3 DNA: TGCAGTGCTAGAGGGTCCGGACAGGGTGTCTACGAGCAGTACTTC.

The chain links TRBV28 to TRBJ2-7; D gene unclear. V was cut by 4 bases and J by 2 bases, with 12 bases left in between. CDR3 length: 14 amino acids. Germline V CDR1 and CDR2: MDHEN, SYDVKM. The CDR3 here is CASSSQLAAYEQYF. DNA for the CDR3: TGTGCCAGCAGTTCCCAGTTGGCAGCCTACGAGCAGTACTTC.

This clonotype was recorded at least ten times. This chain connects TRBV10-3 to TRBJ2-7; D call uncertain. Germline assignment: CDR1 ENHRY and CDR2 SYGVKD. V shed 6 bases and J shed 6 bases, with 12 bases lying between them. CDR3 length: 12 residues. The CDR3 protein is CAIRRSSGEQYF. The CDR3 nucleotides are TGTGCCATCAGACGGTCGTCCGGCGAGCAGTACTTC.

V gene TRBV11-2 combines with J gene TRBJ2-7; D gene unclear. The germline V gene encodes CDR1 SGHAT and CDR2 FQNNGV. Trimming stripped 6 bases from V and 5 bases from J, with 8 bases between. The CDR3 extends over 11 amino acids. The CDR3 DNA reads TGTGCCAGCAGGCACGGAGACGAGCAGTACTTC. Its protein is CASRHGDEQYF.

This clonotype was counted only a few times. The V and J genes are TRBV2 and TRBJ2-5, with 11 positions matching TRBD1. CDR3 size: 15 residues. Unmatched junction bases numbered 4, after V lost 6 bases and J lost 1 base. From germline, CDR1 is SNHLY and CDR2 FYNNEI. CDR3 amino acids: CASRPGQGGQETQYF. The CDR3 DNA sequence: TGTGCCAGCAGACCGGGACAGGGGGGCCAAGAGACCCAGTACTTC.

This clonotype turned up a few times. At one boundary the junction diverges from the germline segment, which might be a read error. This chain links TRBV6-1 with TRBJ1-2, with D possibly matching TRBD1 (6 bases). The CDR3 is 20 residues long. Germline assignment: CDR1 MNHNS and CDR2 SASEGT. The chain's CDR3 is CANSVGGAKGLIPSNYGYTF. DNA of the CDR3: TGTGCCAACAGTGTTGGGGGGGCGAAAGGCCTAATCCCTTCTAACTATGGCTACACCTTC.

The gene calls are TRBV12-3 or TRBV12-4 and TRBJ2-1, with TRBD2 matching 9 bases. V was pared by 5 bases and J by 4 bases, with 12 bases of the junction left unmatched. The CDR3 covers 17 residues. Here the CDR3 reads CASSPRGSGSYYNEQFF. The CDR3 DNA is TGTGCCAGCAGTCCCCGGGGTAGCGGGAGCTATTACAATGAGCAGTTCTTC.